Presented here are 25 T cell receptor beta chains from one specimen sequenced in a study of immune characterization of retroperitoneal liposarcoma. Via MiXCR, TCRdb re-called the PCR reads, giving one row per CDR3 protein. In the table there are 9,500 to 12,000 distinct CDR3 sequences, over 25% of which are singletons. Sequenced: tumor tissue. These receptors originate from a female donor with retroperitoneal liposarcoma.

This clonotype was counted only a few times. The chain uses TRBV6-1 and TRBJ2-3; no firm D call. The V gene's germline CDR1 is MNHNS and CDR2 SASEGT. Trimming took 2 bases from V and 4 from J, leaving 4 bases between them. This CDR3 region has 12 residues. Written as DNA, the CDR3 is TGTGCCAGCAGTGAACTGGCAGATACGCAGTATTTT. As protein: CASSELADTQYF.

This clonotype was seen a few times. The chain joins TRBV6-1 to TRBJ1-6; D is unresolved. Trimming removed 11 bases at V and 7 bases at J, with 15 bases between. This CDR3 has 13 residues. CDR1 and CDR2 from the germline V gene are MNHNS and SASEGT. CDR3 nucleotides: TGTGCCGGAAAGGATACTGGGAATTCACCCCTCCACTTT. This encodes CAGKDTGNSPLHF.

This chain uses TRBV25-1 with TRBJ2-1; 7 bases line up with TRBD1. The DNA end favors TRBJ2-7, so the J call may be wrong. Per germline, CDR1 MGHDK and CDR2 SYGVNS. The length of the CDR3 is 18 residues. CDR3 loop: CASSEGRDSHRSYNEQYF. In DNA, the CDR3 is TGTGCCAGCAGTGAAGGTCGGGACAGCCACCGCTCCTACAATGAGCAGTACTTC.

A few counts support this clonotype. The CDR3, as DNA: TGTGCCACAGAGCTCGAAAACCTTCTCGGTGAGCAGTACTTC. Translated: CATELENLLGEQYF. The chain links TRBV6-5 to TRBJ2-5; D gene ambiguous. Germline-derived CDR1 and CDR2 are MNHEY and SVGAGI. V shed 10 bases and J shed 11 bases, with 26 bases lying between them. CDR3 length: 14 residues.

By share of the sample, this clonotype is medium-sized. V is TRBV10-2 and J is TRBJ2-4; D unclear. This CDR3 spans 16 amino acids. CDR1 and CDR2 (germline): WSHSY, SAAADI. The germline V and J ends were trimmed by 1 base and 3 bases, with 13 bases remaining between them. The CDR3, as DNA: TGCGCCAGCAGTGAGTTGGGAAGGGTTGGCAAAAACATTCAGTACTTC. Amino acids: CASSELGRVGKNIQYF.

This clonotype was counted between two and nine times. The chain joins TRBV11-3 to TRBJ2-1, with TRBD2 as a possible D gene (6 bases). CDR1 is SGHNT, CDR2 YENEEA, per germline. The V end was cut by 0 bases, the J end by 4 bases, with 10 bases between. The CDR3 runs to 15 residues. CDR3 sequence (DNA): TGTGCCAGCAGCTTAGACGGAGGGAGATACAATGAGCAGTTCTTC. Translated, it gives CASSLDGGRYNEQFF.

This clonotype is large (0.1 to 1%). This rearrangement joins TRBV7-2 to TRBJ2-5; the D is unclear. The germline CDR1 and CDR2 sequences are SGHTA and FQGNSA. The CDR3 is 14 residues long. The V and J ends lost 1 base and 0 bases respectively, with 6 bases between them. This CDR3 is CASSLVDYQETQYF. The DNA for the CDR3 is TGTGCCAGCAGCTTAGTTGACTACCAAGAGACCCAGTACTTC.

This clonotype was recorded many times. The chain couples TRBV6-1 to TRBJ2-1; 8 positions agree with TRBD2. V gave up 7 bases and J gave up 7 bases; unmatched junction bases: 12. The CDR3 has 15 residues. The germline V gene encodes CDR1 MNHNS and CDR2 SASEGT. CDR3 sequence reads: CASISTGGGGNEQFF. The DNA of the CDR3 is TGTGCCAGCATTAGTACGGGGGGGGGGGGAAATGAGCAGTTCTTC.

In this sample, this clonotype turned up a few times. The chain has TRBV7-6 and TRBJ1-1, with TRBD1 as a possible D gene (6 bases). Germline CDR1 reads SGHVS; CDR2 reads FNYEAQ. The germline V and J ends were trimmed by 2 bases and 5 bases, with 12 bases remaining between them. The CDR3 sequence is 14 residues long. The CDR3 DNA reads as TGTGCCAGCAGCTTACAAGGGGGGGGGACTGAAGCTTTCTTT. It specifies CASSLQGGGTEAFF.

This clonotype has more than one count but fewer than ten. The chain couples TRBV5-1 to TRBJ2-3; tentative D call: TRBD2 (5 bases). Germline CDR1 and CDR2: SGHRS and YFSETQ. V was shortened by 2 bases and J by 0 bases, with 13 bases between the two germline ends. The CDR3 spans 16 residues. CDR3 amino acids: CASSFLLRGSTDTQYF. The CDR3 coding sequence is TGCGCCAGCAGCTTCCTACTCCGGGGAAGCACAGATACGCAGTATTTT.

This chain connects TRBV27 to TRBJ2-7; TRBD2 aligns across 14 bases. This CDR3 contains 16 residues. V shed 5 bases and J 2 bases; nucleotides not matched to a gene: 5. Germline lookup yields CDR1 MNHEY and CDR2 SMNVEV (reference sequence). CDR3 coding DNA: TGTGCCAGCAGTGGACTAGCGGGAGGCCCTACCTACGAGCAGTACTTC. Its protein is CASSGLAGGPTYEQYF.

This clonotype turned up a few times. The gene calls are TRBV6-1 and TRBJ1-5; D is ambiguous. This CDR3 comprises 15 residues. CDR1 and CDR2 from the germline V gene are MNHNS and SASEGT. V lost 4 bases and J 4 bases, leaving 14 bases between the germline ends. The CDR3 DNA is TGTGCCAGCAGTGTTACTTCCGAAGCAAATCAGCCCCAGCATTTT. Its protein is CASSVTSEANQPQHF.

This clonotype was counted between two and nine times. This sequence joins TRBV12-3 or TRBV12-4 and TRBJ2-7; D is unclear. Trimming took off 4 bases at V and 7 bases at J, with 11 bases between the two ends. The CDR3 contains 12 residues. The CDR3 coding sequence is TGTGCCAGCAGTTCTCGAAGGGATGAGCAGTACTTC. This codes for CASSSRRDEQYF.

This chain uses TRBV24-1 with TRBJ2-1; D not resolved. The CDR3 is made up of 13 amino acids. V was trimmed by 1 base and J by 13 bases, leaving 13 bases between them. CDR1 KGHDR and CDR2 SFDVKD come from the germline V gene. The CDR3 loop reads CATSDLDKETQFF. CDR3 coding DNA: TGTGCCACCAGTGATTTAGATAAAGAGACCCAGTTCTTC.

The chain carries TRBV27 and TRBJ2-1; D may be TRBD2 (6 bases). The CDR3 runs 16 residues. Trimming took off 4 bases at V and 0 bases at J, with 13 bases between the two ends. Looked up from germline, CDR1 is MNHEY and CDR2 is SMNVEV (reference sequence). CDR3 region: CASSSSGSSSYNEQFF. The CDR3 nucleotides read TGTGCCAGCAGTTCCAGCGGGTCCAGCTCCTACAATGAGCAGTTCTTC.

The rearrangement uses TRBV6-1 and TRBJ2-2, with TRBD2 matching over 8 bases. Germline lookup yields CDR1 MNHNS and CDR2 SASEGT. This CDR3 spans 15 amino acids. Trimming took 6 bases from V and 0 from J; bases not matched to a gene: 3. Here the CDR3 reads CASSLTSANTGELFF. The DNA of the CDR3 is TGTGCCAGCAGCTTGACTAGCGCGAACACCGGGGAGCTGTTTTTT.

The chain couples TRBV10-3 to TRBJ2-3; D is uncertain. Germline CDR1 ENHRY, CDR2 SYGVKD. CDR3 length equals 14 residues. V lost 4 bases to trimming and J lost 0 bases, with 8 bases between them. The CDR3 loop reads CAISAGQSTDTQYF. The DNA of the CDR3 is TGTGCCATCAGTGCGGGTCAAAGCACAGATACGCAGTATTTT.

This rearrangement joins TRBV6-2 or TRBV6-3 to TRBJ1-5; no clear D gene. The V end was cut by 3 bases, the J end by 4 bases, with 7 bases between. Germline values: CDR1 MNHEY, CDR2 SVGEGT. The CDR3 spans 13 residues. CDR3 sequence: CASSYTGNQPQHF. CDR3 coding DNA: TGTGCCAGCAGTTATACTGGAAATCAGCCCCAGCATTTT.

The chain is built from TRBV11-2 and TRBJ2-1, with TRBD2 matching over 10 bases. CDR3 length: 16 residues. Per germline, CDR1 SGHAT and CDR2 FQNNGV. Trimming took 0 bases from V and 13 from J; bases not matched to a gene: 12. The CDR3 nucleotides read TGTGCCAGCAGCTTAGATATTCAAGCGGGGGGGGAGACCCAGTTCTTC. As protein: CASSLDIQAGGETQFF.

This clonotype was recorded many times. This rearrangement joins TRBV27 to TRBJ2-1, with D possibly being TRBD1 or TRBD2 (6 bases each). V was clipped by 6 bases and J by 10 bases, with 34 bases between them. Germline V gene sequence: CDR1 MNHEY, CDR2 SMNVEV (reference sequence). The CDR3 totals 19 residues. DNA for the CDR3: TGTGCCAGCAGGTTAAGGGGAGCAAGGGTGCAAGCAGGGGAGGTCGAGCAGTTCTTC. The encoded protein is CASRLRGARVQAGEVEQFF.

This clonotype has more than one count but fewer than ten. At one boundary the junction diverges from the germline segment, which might be a read error. The CDR3 DNA reads as TGTGCCAGCAGCTTGTGGGGCGGGAGGGCCGATGAGCAGTTCTTC. This sequence encodes CASSLWGGRADEQFF. The chain combines TRBV5-3 with TRBJ2-1; 9 bases map to TRBD2. TRBV5-3 is annotated as an ORF whose role is uncertain. CDR3 length: 15 residues.

This clonotype has at least ten counts. This rearrangement joins TRBV7-9 to TRBJ2-1; 10 bases agree with TRBD2. The DNA end lines up better with TRBJ2-7; the J call may be wrong. This CDR3 is 18 amino acids long. In germline, CDR1 is SEHNR, CDR2 FQNEAQ (reference sequence). CDR3 sequence: CASSGTSDDRGGYNEQYF. DNA for the CDR3: TGTGCCAGCAGCGGGACTAGCGACGATAGAGGGGGATACAATGAGCAGTACTTC.

This rearrangement joins TRBV25-1 to TRBJ2-1, with 7 bases fitting TRBD2. CDR1 is MGHDK and CDR2 is SYGVNS in the germline V gene. Losses at the gene ends were 6 bases for V and 13 bases for J; bases not matched to a gene: 18. CDR3 length: 15 residues. CDR3 bases: TGTGCCAGCAGCCCCATGGCGGGGGATCGAGAGACCCAGTTCTTC. This encodes CASSPMAGDRETQFF.

This clonotype was counted ten times or more. The rearrangement uses TRBV12-3 or TRBV12-4 and TRBJ2-3, with D perhaps TRBD1 or TRBD2 (6 bases each). CDR3 length: 17 amino acids. The V end was cut by 3 bases, the J end by 2 bases, with 18 bases between. The CDR3 DNA is TGTGCCAGCAGTTTGGGGCAAGGAGGGGGTTCCACAGATACGCAGTATTTT. It codes for CASSLGQGGGSTDTQYF.

This sequence joins TRBV10-2 and TRBJ1-5, with 7 bases that match TRBD1. The germline V gene has CDR1 WSHSY and CDR2 SAAADI. After removal of 2 bases from V and 7 bases from J, the junction contained 8 bases not matched to a gene. This CDR3 contains 15 residues. The CDR3 bases are TGCGCCAGCAGTGAGCCTGGACAGGCCGGACAGCCCCAGCATTTT. The encoded protein is CASSEPGQAGQPQHF.